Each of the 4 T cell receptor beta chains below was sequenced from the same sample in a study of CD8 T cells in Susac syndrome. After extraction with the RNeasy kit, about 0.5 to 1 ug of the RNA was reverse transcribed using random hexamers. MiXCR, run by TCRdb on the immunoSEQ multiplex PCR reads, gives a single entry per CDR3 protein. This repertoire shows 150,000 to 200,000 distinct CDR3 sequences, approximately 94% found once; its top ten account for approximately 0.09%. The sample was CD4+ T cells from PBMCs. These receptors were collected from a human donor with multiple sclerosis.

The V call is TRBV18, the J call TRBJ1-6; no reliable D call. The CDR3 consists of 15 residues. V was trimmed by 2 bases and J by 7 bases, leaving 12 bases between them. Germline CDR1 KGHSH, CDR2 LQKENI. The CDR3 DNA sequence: TGTGCCAGCTCACCAAGCGGACGGAGAAATTCACCCCTCCACTTT. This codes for CASSPSGRRNSPLHF.

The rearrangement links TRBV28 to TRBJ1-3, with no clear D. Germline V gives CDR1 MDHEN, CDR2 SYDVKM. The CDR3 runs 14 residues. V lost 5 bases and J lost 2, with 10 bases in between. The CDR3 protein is CASSLGHAGNTIYF. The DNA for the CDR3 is TGTGCCAGCAGTCTCGGTCACGCTGGAAACACCATATATTTT.

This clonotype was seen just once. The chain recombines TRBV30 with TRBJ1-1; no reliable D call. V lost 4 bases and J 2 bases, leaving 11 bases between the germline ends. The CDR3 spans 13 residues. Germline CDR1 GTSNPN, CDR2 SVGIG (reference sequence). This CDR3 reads CAWTETLNTEAFF. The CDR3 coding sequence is TGTGCCTGGACCGAGACACTTAACACTGAAGCTTTCTTT.

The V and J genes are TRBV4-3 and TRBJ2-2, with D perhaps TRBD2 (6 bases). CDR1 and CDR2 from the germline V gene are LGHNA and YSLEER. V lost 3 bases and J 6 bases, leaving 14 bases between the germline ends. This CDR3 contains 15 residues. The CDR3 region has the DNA TGCGCCAGCAGCCAGGAGGGGTTTCTAGCCGGGGAGCTGTTTTTT. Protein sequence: CASSQEGFLAGELFF.